The T cell receptor (beta chain) described here comes from a study of T cells after yellow fever vaccination. Trimming removed 5 bases at V and 1 base at J, with 12 bases between. There are 14 residues in the CDR3. TCRdb re-called the 5' RACE reads with MiXCR, one entry per CDR3 protein. The sample includes 60,000 to 75,000 distinct CDR3 sequences, less than 8.5% seen only once; the top ten take approximately 35%. This clonotype was sampled from a young man who received the YFV17D yellow fever vaccine. The V gene is TRBV12-3 or TRBV12-4, the J gene TRBJ2-7; D possibly corresponds to TRBD2 (6 bases). The source material was CD8+ T cells sorted from PBMCs, sampled approximately 47 days after the first yellow fever vaccination. Written as DNA, the CDR3 is TGTGCCAGCAGTCGGGGGTCGAGGTCCTACGAGCAGTACTTC. Translation: CASSRGSRSYEQYF.